One and the same sample provided the 25 T cell receptor beta chains below, sequenced in a study of blood T cell repertoires in COVID-19. Sequenced by immunoSEQ multiplex PCR; TCRdb stores in-frame clones only, minus some. The sample carries about 250,000 clones, about 88% recorded once. The sample taken for sequencing was PBMCs or T cells enriched from blood (not recorded which). Receptor source: a woman aged 50 to 65 who had recovered from COVID-19.

The V gene is TRBV28, the J gene TRBJ2-4, with a possible D match to TRBD2 (5 bases). The CDR3 has 16 amino acids. The germline CDR1 and CDR2 sequences are MDHEN and SYDVKM. Trimming left V 6 bases short and J 8 bases short, with 23 bases between. This CDR3 is CASSLVGTSVAYIQYF. The CDR3 coding sequence is TGTGCCAGCAGCCTAGTAGGCACTAGTGTGGCGTACATTCAGTACTTC.

This chain uses TRBV11-2 with TRBJ2-3, with D uncertain. Trimming took off 0 bases at V and 1 base at J, with 8 bases between the two ends. The CDR3 is 15 amino acids. Germline CDR1 SGHAT, CDR2 FQNNGV. The CDR3 DNA sequence: TGTGCCAGCAGCTTAGATCAGGTCCGCACAGATACGCAGTATTTT. Translated, it gives CASSLDQVRTDTQYF.

This sequence joins TRBV3-1 (or the pseudogene TRBV3-2) and TRBJ1-6, with D uncertain. Germline V gene data show CDR1 as LGHDT and CDR2 as YNNKEL (reference sequence). This CDR3 comprises 15 residues. Trimming removed 1 base from V and 7 bases from J, with 11 bases in between. The CDR3 nucleotides are TGTGCCAGCAGCCAAGCGCCGGGAACGAATTCACCCCTCCACTTT. It encodes CASSQAPGTNSPLHF.

J is TRBJ1-5 and V is TRBV18, with 9 bases that match TRBD1. The CDR3 is 14 amino acids. The V and J ends lost 5 bases and 8 bases, in that order; junction bases with no gene match: 7. Germline CDR1 is KGHSH and CDR2 is LQKENI. CDR3 DNA sequence: TGTGCCAGCTCATCAACCGGGACAGGGAAGCCCCAGCATTTT. It yields the protein CASSSTGTGKPQHF. The variable domain in full, with the rest retrieved from reference TRBV18 and TRBJ1-5, is NAGVMQNPRHLVRRRGQEARLRCSPMKGHSHVYWYRQLPEEGLKFMVYLQKENIIDESGMPKERFSAEFPKEGPSILRIQQVVRGDSAAYFCASSSTGTGKPQHFGDGTRLSIL.

On this clone itself: Within the sample, other DNA sequences also encode this same CDR3. The chain has TRBV5-1 and TRBJ1-1, with 9 bases lining up with TRBD1. This CDR3 has 15 amino acids. Germline V gives CDR1 SGHRS, CDR2 YFSETQ. Trimming at V came to 2 bases and at J to 5 bases, leaving 7 bases not matched to a gene. CDR3 coding DNA: TGCGCCAGCAGCTTATCAGGGACAGGGAATACTGAAGCTTTCTTT. Its protein product is CASSLSGTGNTEAFF.

This chain links TRBV2 with TRBJ1-1; maybe TRBD1 (6 bases). The CDR3 runs to 13 residues. The V gene's germline CDR1 is SNHLY and CDR2 FYNNEI. V dropped 1 base and J dropped 11 bases, with 14 bases sitting between them. CDR3 nucleotides: TGTGCCAGCAGTGAAGAAAGGACAGCGCGGGCTTTCTTT. It codes for CASSEERTARAFF.

The V call is TRBV7-2, the J call TRBJ1-2, with 7 bases that match TRBD1. The V and J ends lost 1 base and 7 bases, in that order; junction bases with no gene match: 9. The CDR3 is 15 amino acids. CDR1 SGHTA and CDR2 FQGNSA come from the germline V gene. The DNA of the CDR3 is TGTGCCAGCAGCTTAGAAGCCCCGGGACAGACTGGCTACACCTTC. Protein sequence: CASSLEAPGQTGYTF.

The chain links TRBV29-1 to TRBJ2-1; 7 bases are a match to TRBD1. CDR1 and CDR2 (germline): SQVTM, ANQGSEA. Losses at the gene ends were 7 bases for V and 4 bases for J; bases not matched to a gene: 13. This CDR3 is built from 15 residues. The CDR3 loop reads CSATGQSGFYNEQFF. In DNA form, the CDR3 reads TGCAGCGCCACGGGACAGAGCGGCTTTTACAATGAGCAGTTCTTC.

The gene calls are TRBV13 and TRBJ1-5, with D maybe TRBD1 (5 bases). The V gene lost 5 bases and the J gene lost 3 bases, with 11 bases spanning the gap. The CDR3 spans 14 residues. From germline, CDR1 is PRHDT and CDR2 FYEKMQ (reference sequence). CDR3 sequence: CASSRLGDNQPQHF. The DNA for the CDR3 is TGTGCCAGCAGCCGCCTAGGGGACAATCAGCCCCAGCATTTT.

The chain links TRBV27 to TRBJ1-3, with 8 bases aligning to TRBD1. There are 17 residues in the CDR3. Germline CDR1 and CDR2: MNHEY and SMNVEV (reference sequence). The V gene end was trimmed by 0 bases and the J gene end by 3 bases; junction bases not matched to a gene: 7. CDR3 coding DNA: TGTGCCAGCAGTTTATCCCAGACAGGGGAACGTGGAAACACCATATATTTT. It specifies CASSLSQTGERGNTIYF.

This chain links TRBV7-9 with TRBJ1-2; D gene uncertain. Germline V gene data show CDR1 as SEHNR and CDR2 as FQNEAQ (reference sequence). Trimming removed 1 base from V and 6 bases from J, with 9 bases in between. The CDR3 is 13 residues long. CDR3 protein: CASSLVAPDGYTF. The DNA for the CDR3 is TGTGCCAGCAGCTTAGTTGCTCCGGATGGCTACACCTTC.

This clone was seen a handful of times. The chain is built from TRBV5-5 and TRBJ1-3; possibly TRBD1 for D (6 bases). The ends were cut back, 4 bases at V and 2 bases at J, with 13 bases in the middle. Germline lookup yields CDR1 SGHKS and CDR2 YYEKEE (reference sequence). CDR3 length: 15 residues. The CDR3, as DNA: TGTGCCAGCAGCACTGACAGGAGAACTGGAAACACCATATATTTT. Translated: CASSTDRRTGNTIYF.

The chain employs TRBV29-1 and TRBJ2-3; 9 bases fit TRBD1. Trimming cost V 7 bases and J 2 bases; bases outside gene matches: 7. From germline, CDR1 is SQVTM and CDR2 ANQGSEA. The CDR3 consists of 14 residues. DNA of the CDR3: TGCAGCGCCTACCGGGACAGGGCCACAGATACGCAGTATTTT. It codes for CSAYRDRATDTQYF.

The chain carries TRBV20-1 and TRBJ2-7; D gene ambiguous. CDR1 DFQATT and CDR2 SNEGSKA come from the germline V gene (reference sequence). The CDR3 is 13 amino acids. V gave up 3 bases and J gave up 3 bases, with 12 bases separating them. The CDR3 nucleotides are TGCAGTGCTAGTGGTCAGCGTTTCTACGAGCAGTACTTC. Protein: CSASGQRFYEQYF.

This chain uses TRBV21-1 with TRBJ2-3; the table's TRBD2 call for D was not verified on the DNA. TRBV21-1 represents a pseudogene. This CDR3 comprises 18 residues. Here the CDR3 DNA reads TGTGCCAGCAGCAAAGGGGGACTAGCGGGAGGCTCCACAGATACGCAGTATTTT. It translates to CASSKGGLAGGSTDTQYF.

The V gene is TRBV27, the J gene TRBJ1-6; 10 bases are a match to TRBD1. Germline CDR1 and CDR2: MNHEY and SMNVEV (reference sequence). The CDR3 covers 18 residues. Trimming took 1 base from V and 8 from J; bases not matched to a gene: 11. The CDR3 nucleotides read TGTGCCAGCAGTTTATACAATACCGGGACAGGGGTGTATTCACCCCTCCACTTT. Encoded protein: CASSLYNTGTGVYSPLHF.

The rearrangement links TRBV7-9 to TRBJ2-3; 10 bases are shared with TRBD2. V shed 1 base and J 4 bases; nucleotides not matched to a gene: 5. The CDR3 is 16 amino acids. Germline CDR1 SEHNR, CDR2 FQNEAQ (reference sequence). The CDR3 reads CASSLGASGRADTQYF. The CDR3 coding sequence is TGTGCCAGCAGCTTAGGCGCGAGCGGGAGGGCAGATACGCAGTATTTT. The full variable domain, in which reference TRBV7-9 and TRBJ2-3 provide the parts outside the CDR3, is DTGVSQNPRHKITKRGQNVTFRCDPISEHNRLYWYRQTLGQGPEFLTYFQNEAQLEKSRLLSDRFSAERPKGSFSTLEIQRTEQGDSAMYLCASSLGASGRADTQYFGPGTRLTVL.

V and J are TRBV27 and TRBJ2-1; TRBD1 aligns across 11 bases. V lost 4 bases to trimming and J lost 8 bases; unmatched junction nucleotides: 7. This CDR3 has 15 residues. The germline CDR1 and CDR2 sequences are MNHEY and SMNVEV (reference sequence). CDR3 loop: CASSSPRTGGDEQFF. The CDR3 DNA follows: TGTGCCAGCAGTTCCCCTCGGACAGGGGGCGATGAGCAGTTCTTC.

V is TRBV7-8 and J is TRBJ2-1, with D maybe TRBD2 (6 bases). This CDR3 spans 17 amino acids. Trimming took 3 bases from V and 4 from J, leaving 19 bases between them. CDR1 is SGHVS, CDR2 FQNEAQ, per germline. This CDR3 reads CASSFRPGVKVYNEQFF. The CDR3 DNA follows: TGTGCCAGCAGCTTTCGACCGGGAGTCAAAGTTTACAATGAGCAGTTCTTC.

A word on this clone: Other DNA sequences in the same sample also yield this CDR3. V usage is TRBV24-1 and J usage is TRBJ1-5, with TRBD1 matching over 8 bases. V lost 4 bases and J lost 2; bases outside the gene matches: 3. Germline CDR1 and CDR2: KGHDR and SFDVKD. CDR3 length: 15 amino acids. Here the CDR3 DNA reads TGTGCCACCAGTGACCCGGGACAGGGCAATCAGCCCCAGCATTTT. It translates to CATSDPGQGNQPQHF.

This chain joins TRBV28 and TRBJ2-2; 8 bases align to TRBD2. The germline CDR1 and CDR2 sequences are MDHEN and SYDVKM. The CDR3 runs 14 residues. CDR3 sequence (DNA): TGTGCAATAGCGGGGTCGATAAACACCGGGGAGCTGTTTTTT. Its protein is CAIAGSINTGELFF.

The genes are TRBV11-3 and TRBJ2-1; a possible D gene is TRBD1 (6 bases). The ends were cut back, 5 bases at V and 8 bases at J, with 13 bases in the middle. This CDR3 is 13 amino acids long. Germline CDR1 is SGHNT and CDR2 is YENEEA. The CDR3 bases are TGTGCCAGCAGCCAAGGGGGAGTCGATGAGCAGTTCTTC. It yields the protein CASSQGGVDEQFF.

This clone has just one count. V usage is TRBV20-1 and J usage is TRBJ1-6; a possible D gene is TRBD1 (6 bases). Trimming stripped 3 bases from V and 3 bases from J, with 21 bases between. This CDR3 is 18 amino acids long. The germline CDR1 and CDR2 sequences are DFQATT and SNEGSKA (reference sequence). CDR3 in amino acids: CSASRLTEGGGYNSPLHF. CDR3 DNA sequence: TGCAGTGCTAGTCGCCTGACAGAGGGGGGGGGCTATAATTCACCCCTCCACTTT.

This clone was found once. The chain joins TRBV6-5 to TRBJ1-1; no definite D call. V was cut by 0 bases and J by 4 bases, with 12 bases left in between. Per the germline V gene, CDR1 is MNHEY and CDR2 is SVGAGI. The CDR3 contains 15 residues. CDR3 sequence reads: CASSYSRVTITEAFF. As DNA, the CDR3 is TGTGCCAGCAGTTACTCGAGAGTCACGATCACTGAAGCTTTCTTT.

This clone was observed once. This chain joins TRBV21-1 and TRBJ1-5. TRBV21-1 corresponds to a pseudogene. The CDR3 extends over 20 amino acids. The CDR3 DNA reads as TGTGCCAGCAACAAGTGTACCTCTTACGGGGGGGAGGGTGGCAATCAGCCCCAGCATTTT. It is translated as CASNKCTSYGGEGGNQPQHF.